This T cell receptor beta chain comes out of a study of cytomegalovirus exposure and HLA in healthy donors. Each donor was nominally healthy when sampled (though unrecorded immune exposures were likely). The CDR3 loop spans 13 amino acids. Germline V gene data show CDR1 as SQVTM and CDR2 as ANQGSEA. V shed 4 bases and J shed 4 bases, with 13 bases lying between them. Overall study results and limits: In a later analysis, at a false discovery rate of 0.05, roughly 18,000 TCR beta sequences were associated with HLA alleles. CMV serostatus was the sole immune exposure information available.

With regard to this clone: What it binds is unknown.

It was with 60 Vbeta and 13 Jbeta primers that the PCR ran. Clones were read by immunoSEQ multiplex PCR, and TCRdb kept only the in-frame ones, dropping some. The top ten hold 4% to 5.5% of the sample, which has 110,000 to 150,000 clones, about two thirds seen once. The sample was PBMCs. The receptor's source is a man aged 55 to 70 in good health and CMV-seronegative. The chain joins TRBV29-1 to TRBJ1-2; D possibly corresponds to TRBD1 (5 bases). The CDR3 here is CSVVRGETYGYTF. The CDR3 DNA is TGCAGCGTTGTAAGGGGCGAGACCTATGGCTACACCTTC.